The sample holds a few counts of the clone carrying this T cell receptor (beta chain). Its antigen is unknown. The data belong to a study of identical twins. Study outcomes and limitations: Conclusions relied on cross-sectional statistical analysis, not following the same donors.

TCRdb recomputed calls from the 5' RACE reads with MiXCR, one row per CDR3 protein. Of roughly 470,000 distinct CDR3 sequences listed, 13% to 15% are singletons. This sample was shared with a second study, whose subject was yellow fever vaccine responses in identical twins.

The sample consisted of CD4+ T cells sorted from blood. This clonotype originated in a woman aged 18-29 years in good health.

CDR3 DNA sequence: TGCAGCGTTGCGGGCCCGACTCCCCGCATCAATGAGCAGTTCTTC. Translation: CSVAGPTPRINEQFF. The rearrangement joins TRBV29-1 to TRBJ2-1; D is undetermined. The CDR3 is 15 residues long. V was cut by 4 bases and J by 6 bases, with 19 bases left in between. The germline V gene has CDR1 SQVTM and CDR2 ANQGSEA.